This record concerns one TCR beta chain sequence. Its antigen is not identified. Following RNA extraction, reverse transcription yielded cDNA that acted as the sequencing template. Assay: immunoSEQ multiplex PCR; the TCRdb copy retains only in-frame clones and omits some. Among 10,000 to 15,000 clones listed, around 67% were seen once. The data were taken from a study of CD8+ T cells in alopecia areata. Study findings and constraints: Across lesional scalp, and particularly alopecia totalis/universalis, clonality surpassed that of normal scalp. Many expanded lesional clones stayed in scalp and blood while on tofacitinib.

The treatment is: oral pan-JAK inhibitor, 5-10 mg twice daily. Specimens obtained from alopecia areata patients comprised lesional scalp punch biopsies and peripheral blood. CDR3 size: 13 residues. Trimming pared 0 bases from V and 6 bases from J, leaving 6 bases between. Germline-derived CDR1 and CDR2 are MGHRA and YSYEKL. V and J are TRBV4-1 and TRBJ1-5, with unresolved D. The receptor was isolated from a human donor with alopecia areata. This specimen was skin, taken at week 4, from a patient treated with tofacitinib. The CDR3 reads CASSQDGIQPQHF. Here the CDR3 DNA reads TGCGCCAGCAGCCAAGATGGGATTCAGCCCCAGCATTTT.